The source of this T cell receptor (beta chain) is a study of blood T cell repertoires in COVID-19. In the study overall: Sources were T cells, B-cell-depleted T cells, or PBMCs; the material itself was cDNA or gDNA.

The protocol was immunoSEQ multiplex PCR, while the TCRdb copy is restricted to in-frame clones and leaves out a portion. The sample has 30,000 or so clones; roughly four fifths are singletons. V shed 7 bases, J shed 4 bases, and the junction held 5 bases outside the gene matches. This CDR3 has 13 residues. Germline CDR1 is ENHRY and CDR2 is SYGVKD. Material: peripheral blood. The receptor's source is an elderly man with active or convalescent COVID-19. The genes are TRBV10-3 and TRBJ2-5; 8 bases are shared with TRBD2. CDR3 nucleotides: TGTGCCATCACGGGAGGGCCATTAGAGACCCAGTACTTC. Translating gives CAITGGPLETQYF.